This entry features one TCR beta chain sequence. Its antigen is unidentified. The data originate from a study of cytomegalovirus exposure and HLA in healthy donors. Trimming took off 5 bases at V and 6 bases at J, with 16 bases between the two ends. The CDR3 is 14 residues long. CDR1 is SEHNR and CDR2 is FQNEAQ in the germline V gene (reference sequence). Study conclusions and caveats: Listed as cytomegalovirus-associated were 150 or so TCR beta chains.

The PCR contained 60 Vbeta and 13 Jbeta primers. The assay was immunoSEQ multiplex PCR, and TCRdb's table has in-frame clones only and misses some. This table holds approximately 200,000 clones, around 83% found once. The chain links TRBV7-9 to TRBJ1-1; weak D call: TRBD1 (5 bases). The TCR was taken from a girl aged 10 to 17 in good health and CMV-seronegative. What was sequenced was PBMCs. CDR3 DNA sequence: TGTGCCAGCAGCGCACGACAGTCGATCGCTGAAGCTTTCTTT. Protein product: CASSARQSIAEAFF.